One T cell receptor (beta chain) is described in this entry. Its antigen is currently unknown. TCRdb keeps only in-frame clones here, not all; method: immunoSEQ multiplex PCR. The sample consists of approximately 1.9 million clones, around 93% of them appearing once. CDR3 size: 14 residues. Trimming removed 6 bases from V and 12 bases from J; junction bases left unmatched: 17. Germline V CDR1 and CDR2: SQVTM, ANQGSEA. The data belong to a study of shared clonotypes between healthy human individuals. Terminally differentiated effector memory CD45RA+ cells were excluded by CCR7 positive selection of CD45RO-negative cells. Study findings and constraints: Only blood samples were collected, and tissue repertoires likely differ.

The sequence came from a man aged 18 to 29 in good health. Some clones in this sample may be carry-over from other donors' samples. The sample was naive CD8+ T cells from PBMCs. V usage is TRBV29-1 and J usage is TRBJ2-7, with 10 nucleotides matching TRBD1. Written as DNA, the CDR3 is TGCAGCGTAGAGACCGGGACAGGGGCTCTCCTGCGGTACTTC. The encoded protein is CSVETGTGALLRYF.